The entry below describes one T cell receptor beta chain. The source of the sample is a study of control samples from healthy donors and cancer patients. Here immunoSEQ multiplex PCR was the method, and the copy in TCRdb shows in-frame clones only, minus some. The sample records about 70,000 clones, under 90% being singletons. The source material was blood. The receptor was isolated from a man aged 50-59 years in good health.

The CDR3: CASTTGGADTQYF. The CDR3 DNA reads as TGTGCCAGTACGACGGGGGGCGCAGATACGCAGTATTTT. The chain links TRBV19 to TRBJ2-3, with D perhaps matching TRBD2 (7 bases). The germline V gene has CDR1 LNHDA and CDR2 SQIVND (reference sequence). The V and J ends lost 7 bases and 4 bases respectively, with 12 bases between them. The CDR3 loop spans 13 amino acids.